This T cell receptor (beta chain) was recovered during a study of cytomegalovirus exposure and HLA in healthy donors. The study's findings and limits: Researchers catalogued roughly 170 TCR beta chains as cytomegalovirus-associated. Later, an analysis found that common viral pathogens appeared to be linked with several of the most significant clusters. The only immune exposure information that was available was CMV serostatus.

As for the donors, each was a healthy bone marrow donor. Primers for the PCR totalled 60 Vbeta and 13 Jbeta. TCRdb's table, derived via immunoSEQ multiplex PCR, lists solely in-frame clones and lacks some. The sample carries over 150,000 clones, 70% to 80% recorded once. About this clone: Its specificity is unknown.

The receptor was derived from a man between 35 and 55 years old in good health and CMV-seronegative. Sequenced input: PBMCs.

The CDR3 nucleotides are TGTGCCACCAGCAGCGGACAGGACCATCAGCCCCAGCATTTT. Its protein is CATSSGQDHQPQHF. The chain joins TRBV15 to TRBJ1-5; 7 nucleotides align to TRBD1. The V gene's germline CDR1 is LNHNV and CDR2 YYDKDF (reference sequence). V dropped 3 bases and J dropped 5; count of bases not matched to a gene: 4. CDR3 length: 14 residues.